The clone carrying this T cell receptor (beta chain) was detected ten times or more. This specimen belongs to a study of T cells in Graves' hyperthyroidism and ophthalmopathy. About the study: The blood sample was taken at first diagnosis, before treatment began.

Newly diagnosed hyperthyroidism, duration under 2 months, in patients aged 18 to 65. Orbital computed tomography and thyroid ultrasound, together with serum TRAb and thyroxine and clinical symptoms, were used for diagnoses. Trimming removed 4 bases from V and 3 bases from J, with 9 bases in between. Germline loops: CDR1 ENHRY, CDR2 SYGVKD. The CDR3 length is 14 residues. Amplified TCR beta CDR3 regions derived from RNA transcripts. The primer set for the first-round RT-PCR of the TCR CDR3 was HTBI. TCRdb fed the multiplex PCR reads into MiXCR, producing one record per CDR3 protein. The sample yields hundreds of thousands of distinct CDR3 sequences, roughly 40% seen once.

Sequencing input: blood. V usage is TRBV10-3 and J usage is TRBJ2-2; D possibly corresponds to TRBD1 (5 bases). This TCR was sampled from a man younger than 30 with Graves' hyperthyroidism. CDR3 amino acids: CAISGQSDTGELFF. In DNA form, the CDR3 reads TGTGCCATCAGTGGACAGAGTGACACCGGGGAGCTGTTTTTT.